A single sample is the source of the 9 T cell receptor beta chains below, sequenced in a study of persistence of HIV-infected CD4 T cells. These receptors have no known antigen. The stimulus was an HIV-1 Gag 15-mer peptide pool, 0.9 to 1 ug/peptide/mL. Sorting selected CD4+ T cells upregulating both CD40 ligand and CD69. The immunoSEQ assay was version 4, run in survey mode. TCRdb's copy holds only in-frame clones and misses some; the assay was immunoSEQ multiplex PCR. The data contain roughly 25,000 clones, around 74% of them singletons. The source material was CD4+ T cells sorted from PBMCs after approximately 19-hour stimulation, sampled from a patient who received antiretroviral therapy. Receptors were obtained from an adult man with HIV who was CMV-seropositive.

V gene TRBV19 combines with J gene TRBJ2-2; either TRBD1 or TRBD2 may supply D (6 bases each). The CDR3 covers 14 residues. Deletions cut 9 bases from V and 2 bases from J, with 13 bases between. Germline values: CDR1 LNHDA, CDR2 SQIVND (reference sequence). The CDR3 region is CASMRGQNTGELFF. CDR3 sequence (DNA): TGTGCCAGCATGCGGGGACAAAACACCGGGGAGCTGTTTTTT.

This clone was observed once. The chain uses TRBV18 and TRBJ2-4; D perhaps matches TRBD1 (5 bases). CDR3 length: 15 residues. V shed 3 bases and J shed 5 bases, with 14 bases lying between them. Germline values: CDR1 KGHSH, CDR2 LQKENI. CDR3 amino acids: CASSPTLQAENIQYF. DNA for the CDR3: TGTGCCAGCTCACCTACTCTACAGGCTGAAAACATTCAGTACTTC.

This chain links TRBV12-3 or TRBV12-4 with TRBJ2-7, with D tentatively TRBD1 (6 bases). The CDR3 spans 13 residues. V dropped 8 bases and J dropped 3 bases, with 14 bases sitting between them. The CDR3 loop reads CASGPGHLYEQYF. In DNA, the CDR3 is TGTGCCAGCGGACCGGGACACCTCTACGAGCAGTACTTC.

The rearrangement joins TRBV7-8 to TRBJ1-2; D is perhaps TRBD1 (5 bases). Looked up from germline, CDR1 is SGHVS and CDR2 is FQNEAQ. The CDR3 loop spans 15 amino acids. The V end was cut by 0 bases, the J end by 4 bases, with 12 bases between. CDR3 nucleotides: TGTGCCAGCAGCTTAGCGGGGGGGACTTCCTATGGCTACACCTTC. This encodes CASSLAGGTSYGYTF.

The chain has TRBV6-5 and TRBJ2-1; tentatively, D is TRBD1 (6 bases). CDR1 MNHEY and CDR2 SVGAGI come from the germline V gene. Deletions cut 2 bases from V and 10 bases from J, with 12 bases between. The CDR3 contains 13 residues. The CDR3 nucleotides read TGTGCCAGCAGTTACCACAGGGAGTGGGAGCAGTTCTTC. Its protein is CASSYHREWEQFF.

DNA of the CDR3: TGTGCCAGCAGGACCGGGACAGGGCCCTACAATGAGCAGTTCTTC. It specifies CASRTGTGPYNEQFF. The chain couples TRBV5-6 to TRBJ2-1; 9 nucleotides line up with TRBD1. V lost 5 bases, J lost 2 bases, and 5 bases stayed unmatched. CDR3 length: 15 residues. CDR1 is SGHDT, CDR2 YYEEEE, per germline.

This clone has only one observation. The chain links TRBV7-8 to TRBJ1-5; 9 nucleotides agree with TRBD1. CDR1 and CDR2 from the germline V gene are SGHVS and FQNEAQ. The CDR3 spans 15 residues. Losses at the gene ends were 3 bases for V and 4 bases for J; bases not matched to a gene: 4. The chain's CDR3 is CASSFETGGNQPQHF. CDR3 nucleotides: TGTGCCAGCAGCTTTGAGACAGGGGGAAATCAGCCCCAGCATTTT.

This chain uses TRBV5-1 with TRBJ1-2; 9 positions agree with TRBD1. The CDR3 consists of 16 residues. Germline CDR1 reads SGHRS; CDR2 reads YFSETQ. V lost 1 base and J lost 8; bases outside the gene matches: 12. The CDR3 loop is CASSLSPQGAGSGYTF. The CDR3 nucleotides are TGCGCCAGCAGCTTGTCCCCACAGGGGGCAGGCAGCGGCTACACCTTC.

In this sample, this clone turned up once. V and J are TRBV6-1 and TRBJ1-2; D unresolved. The CDR3 is 13 residues long. CDR1 MNHNS and CDR2 SASEGT come from the germline V gene. V was trimmed by 1 base and J by 3 bases, leaving 6 bases between them. The DNA of the CDR3 is TGTGCCAGCAGTGAAGTAGGGTACTATGGCTACACCTTC. This encodes CASSEVGYYGYTF.